The rows below give T cell receptor beta chains drawn from one sample of a study of blood T cell repertoires in COVID-19. Repertoires were generated with immunoSEQ multiplex PCR, while TCRdb's copy carries only in-frame clones and drops some. The sample has about 98,000 clones, 65% to 90% seen once. Sequencing input: peripheral blood. The receptors were sampled from a man between 65 and 79 years old with active or convalescent COVID-19. CDR3s include the opening cysteine and the closing phenylalanine or tryptophan. Each record gives: V gene, D gene, clone size, J gene, CDR3 DNA, CDR3 protein. D genes are given only for firm matches. Clone size is given for some rows only: seen once, a few or many times, or a class if the clone is expanded.

v_call: TRBV27; d_call: .; clone_size: .; j_call: TRBJ2-7; cdr3_nt: TGTGCCAGCAGTTTATCTAGTAGGCCGCGGGGCGAGCAGTACTTC; cdr3_aa: CASSLSSRPRGEQYF
v_call: TRBV7-9; d_call: .; clone_size: .; j_call: TRBJ1-4; cdr3_nt: TGTGCCAGCAGCGGCGCTTCAGCGGCTAATGAAAAACTGTTTTTT; cdr3_aa: CASSGASAANEKLFF
v_call: TRBV19; d_call: TRBD1; clone_size: .; j_call: TRBJ1-6; cdr3_nt: TGTGCCAGTAGTATTCTGGCAGGGGGCTATAATTCACCCCTCCACTTT; cdr3_aa: CASSILAGGYNSPLHF
v_call: TRBV6-5; d_call: TRBD2; clone_size: few; j_call: TRBJ2-5; cdr3_nt: TGTGCCAGCAGAGTGGGGGAGGGGACCCAGTACTTC; cdr3_aa: CASRVGEGTQYF
v_call: TRBV6-5; d_call: .; clone_size: .; j_call: TRBJ2-2; cdr3_nt: TGTGCCAGCAGAAAAGGGGGAATAGGCACCGGGGAGCTGTTTTTT; cdr3_aa: CASRKGGIGTGELFF
v_call: TRBV19; d_call: .; clone_size: .; j_call: TRBJ2-2; cdr3_nt: TGTGCCGGCGGGCACGACCTCACCGGGGAGCTGTTTTTT; cdr3_aa: CAGGHDLTGELFF
v_call: TRBV4-2; d_call: .; clone_size: .; j_call: TRBJ1-3; cdr3_nt: TGTGCCAGCAGCCAAGATTCCCCTCAGGGGACGCGGGCTGGAAACACCATATATTTT; cdr3_aa: CASSQDSPQGTRAGNTIYF
v_call: TRBV7-8; d_call: TRBD1; clone_size: few; j_call: TRBJ2-6; cdr3_nt: TGTGCCAGCAATCCCGACAGGGTGGGGTTGAGGTCTGGGGCCAACGTCCTGACTTTC; cdr3_aa: CASNPDRVGLRSGANVLTF
v_call: TRBV10-3; d_call: .; clone_size: .; j_call: TRBJ2-2; cdr3_nt: TGTGCCACCAGTGAGTCGCTTCAGGGGAACACCGGGGAGCTGTTTTTT; cdr3_aa: CATSESLQGNTGELFF
v_call: TRBV3-1/TRBV3-2; d_call: TRBD1; clone_size: .; j_call: TRBJ1-6; cdr3_nt: TGTGCCAGCAGCCTTGGGACAGGGGGAATTAATTCACCCCTCCACTTT; cdr3_aa: CASSLGTGGINSPLHF
v_call: TRBV20-1; d_call: .; clone_size: .; j_call: TRBJ2-2; cdr3_nt: TGCAGTGCTAGAGGAGGCGGGGAGCTGTTTTTT; cdr3_aa: CSARGGGELFF
v_call: TRBV7-8; d_call: TRBD1; clone_size: .; j_call: TRBJ1-1; cdr3_nt: TGTGCCACCCGGACAGGAACTATCATGAACACTGAAGCTTTCTTT; cdr3_aa: CATRTGTIMNTEAFF
v_call: TRBV19; d_call: .; clone_size: .; j_call: TRBJ1-3; cdr3_nt: TGTGCCAGTACCCTACTGACGGCTAGCTCTGGAAACACCATATATTTT; cdr3_aa: CASTLLTASSGNTIYF
v_call: TRBV11-2; d_call: TRBD2; clone_size: once; j_call: TRBJ2-5; cdr3_nt: TGTGCCAGCAGCTTAGTGGCGTCTAGCGGGGGAGGCCCGGAGACCCAGTACTTC; cdr3_aa: CASSLVASSGGGPETQYF
v_call: TRBV7-9; d_call: TRBD1; clone_size: .; j_call: TRBJ2-3; cdr3_nt: TGTGCCAGCAGCGGGACAGGGAGCACAGATACGCAGTATTTT; cdr3_aa: CASSGTGSTDTQYF
v_call: TRBV7-8; d_call: .; clone_size: .; j_call: TRBJ2-5; cdr3_nt: TGTGCCAGCAGCTTAGAGGGGCGGGAGACCCAGTACTTC; cdr3_aa: CASSLEGRETQYF
v_call: TRBV11-2; d_call: .; clone_size: .; j_call: TRBJ2-2; cdr3_nt: TGTGCCAGCAGCTTAGATCTTAGCGGACTTGGGGACGGGGAGCTGTTTTTT; cdr3_aa: CASSLDLSGLGDGELFF
v_call: TRBV7-2; d_call: .; clone_size: .; j_call: TRBJ2-1; cdr3_nt: TGTGCCAGCAGCCTTCGGGGTAGCTCCTACAATGAGCAGTTCTTC; cdr3_aa: CASSLRGSSYNEQFF
v_call: TRBV3-1/TRBV3-2; d_call: .; clone_size: .; j_call: TRBJ1-1; cdr3_nt: TGTGCCAGCAGCCAAGAAATCCATCAGACAAGCGAAGCTTTCTTT; cdr3_aa: CASSQEIHQTSEAFF
v_call: TRBV3-1/TRBV3-2; d_call: .; clone_size: .; j_call: TRBJ1-1; cdr3_nt: TGTGCCAGCAGCCAAGGGGAGGTAACGAACACTGAAGCTTTCTTT; cdr3_aa: CASSQGEVTNTEAFF
v_call: TRBV4-1; d_call: .; clone_size: .; j_call: TRBJ2-2; cdr3_nt: TGCGCCAGCAGCCAAGAGTCCAGCGCCACCGGGGAGCTGTTTTTT; cdr3_aa: CASSQESSATGELFF
v_call: TRBV7-2; d_call: TRBD2; clone_size: .; j_call: TRBJ2-3; cdr3_nt: TGTGCCAGCAGCGCACCTAGCGGGGGGGCTTATACGCAGTATTTT; cdr3_aa: CASSAPSGGAYTQYF
v_call: TRBV5-6; d_call: .; clone_size: .; j_call: TRBJ1-5; cdr3_nt: TGTGCCAGCAGCTTGGGGGGGGAACAGCCCCAGCATTTT; cdr3_aa: CASSLGGEQPQHF
v_call: TRBV18; d_call: TRBD1; clone_size: .; j_call: TRBJ1-1; cdr3_nt: TGTGCCAGCTCACCCAGGGGGCTTGAAGCTTTCTTT; cdr3_aa: CASSPRGLEAFF
v_call: TRBV11-2; d_call: .; clone_size: .; j_call: TRBJ1-1; cdr3_nt: TGTGCCAGCAGCTTAGGAGTGTTTCACGACACTGAAGCTTTCTTT; cdr3_aa: CASSLGVFHDTEAFF
v_call: TRBV19; d_call: .; clone_size: once; j_call: TRBJ2-5; cdr3_nt: TGTGCCAGTAGTATCTCTCGGGAACAAGAGACCCAGTACTTC; cdr3_aa: CASSISREQETQYF
v_call: TRBV5-4; d_call: TRBD2; clone_size: .; j_call: TRBJ2-3; cdr3_nt: TGTGCCAGCAGCTCGGGGGGGGCCTATGGGGATACGCAGTATTTT; cdr3_aa: CASSSGGAYGDTQYF
v_call: TRBV11-2; d_call: .; clone_size: .; j_call: TRBJ2-1; cdr3_nt: TGTGCCAGCAGCTTAAGGAGCTCCTACAATGAGCAGTTCTTC; cdr3_aa: CASSLRSSYNEQFF
v_call: TRBV11-2; d_call: TRBD1; clone_size: .; j_call: TRBJ1-2; cdr3_nt: TGTGCCAGCAGCTTATGGCAGGGGGCGGACTATGGCTACACCTTC; cdr3_aa: CASSLWQGADYGYTF
v_call: TRBV6-5; d_call: .; clone_size: .; j_call: TRBJ1-3; cdr3_nt: TGTGCCAGCAAGGGGCTAAGGTTCTCTGGAAACACCATATATTTT; cdr3_aa: CASKGLRFSGNTIYF
v_call: TRBV5-1; d_call: .; clone_size: once; j_call: TRBJ1-1; cdr3_nt: TGCGCCAGCAGCTTGGTGGGAGGCCTTGAAGCTTTCTTT; cdr3_aa: CASSLVGGLEAFF
v_call: TRBV6-2/TRBV6-3; d_call: .; clone_size: .; j_call: TRBJ1-5; cdr3_nt: TGTGCCAGCAGTACCTACAGGGCGGGGGATCAGCCCCAGCATTTT; cdr3_aa: CASSTYRAGDQPQHF
v_call: TRBV11-2; d_call: .; clone_size: .; j_call: TRBJ1-3; cdr3_nt: TGTGCCAGCAGCTTAGAGTACGGCGGGGCTGGAAACACCATATATTTT; cdr3_aa: CASSLEYGGAGNTIYF
v_call: TRBV19; d_call: .; clone_size: .; j_call: TRBJ2-1; cdr3_nt: TGTGCCAGTAGTAACCCGGGGGAGCACAATGAGCAGTTCTTC; cdr3_aa: CASSNPGEHNEQFF
v_call: TRBV3-1/TRBV3-2; d_call: TRBD2; clone_size: .; j_call: TRBJ2-5; cdr3_nt: TGTGCCAGCACCCTAGCGGGGGGAGGGGAGACCCAGTACTTC; cdr3_aa: CASTLAGGGETQYF
v_call: TRBV5-1; d_call: .; clone_size: .; j_call: TRBJ1-1; cdr3_nt: TGCGCCAGCAGCTTGGTCGGGGATTACTACACTGAAGCTTTCTTT; cdr3_aa: CASSLVGDYYTEAFF
v_call: TRBV19; d_call: TRBD1; clone_size: .; j_call: TRBJ1-4; cdr3_nt: TGTGCCAGTACCGGGACAGGGTTTGGAAAACTGTTTTTT; cdr3_aa: CASTGTGFGKLFF
v_call: TRBV24-1; d_call: TRBD2; clone_size: .; j_call: TRBJ2-1; cdr3_nt: TGTGCCACCAGTCCCTCGTGGGGGGGGAATGAGCAGTTCTTC; cdr3_aa: CATSPSWGGNEQFF
v_call: TRBV10-2; d_call: TRBD1; clone_size: once; j_call: TRBJ1-5; cdr3_nt: TGCGCCAGCAGTGAGGGGGGACAGGGACAGCCCCAGCATTTT; cdr3_aa: CASSEGGQGQPQHF
v_call: TRBV7-9; d_call: .; clone_size: .; j_call: TRBJ1-1; cdr3_nt: TGTGCCAGCAGCTTAAATAGTAGAGGCACTGAAGCTTTCTTT; cdr3_aa: CASSLNSRGTEAFF
v_call: TRBV6-5; d_call: TRBD1; clone_size: few; j_call: TRBJ1-5; cdr3_nt: TGTGCCAGCAACCACAGGGGCCCAAATCAGCCCCAGCATTTT; cdr3_aa: CASNHRGPNQPQHF
v_call: TRBV27; d_call: TRBD1; clone_size: once; j_call: TRBJ1-2; cdr3_nt: TGTGCCAGCAGGCCGGGACAGGGGAACTATGGCTACACCTTC; cdr3_aa: CASRPGQGNYGYTF